The source of this T cell receptor (beta chain) is a study of cytomegalovirus exposure and HLA in healthy donors. PCR was performed using 60 Vbeta and 13 Jbeta primers. The table came from immunoSEQ multiplex PCR; TCRdb's copy has only in-frame clones and leaves some out. The sample lists approximately 90,000 clones; 7.6% were seen once. The clonotype was recovered from a man aged 50-59 years in good health and CMV-seronegative. Sequencing used PBMCs.

CDR3 sequence (DNA): TGTGCCAGCAGCACCCCGCGGACTAGCGGGCAGAGGGAGCAGTACTTC. Its protein product is CASSTPRTSGQREQYF. This sequence joins TRBV11-2 and TRBJ2-7; TRBD2 matches 11 bases. V lost 5 bases and J lost 7; bases outside the gene matches: 13. The CDR3 loop spans 16 amino acids. Germline V gene data show CDR1 as SGHAT and CDR2 as FQNNGV.